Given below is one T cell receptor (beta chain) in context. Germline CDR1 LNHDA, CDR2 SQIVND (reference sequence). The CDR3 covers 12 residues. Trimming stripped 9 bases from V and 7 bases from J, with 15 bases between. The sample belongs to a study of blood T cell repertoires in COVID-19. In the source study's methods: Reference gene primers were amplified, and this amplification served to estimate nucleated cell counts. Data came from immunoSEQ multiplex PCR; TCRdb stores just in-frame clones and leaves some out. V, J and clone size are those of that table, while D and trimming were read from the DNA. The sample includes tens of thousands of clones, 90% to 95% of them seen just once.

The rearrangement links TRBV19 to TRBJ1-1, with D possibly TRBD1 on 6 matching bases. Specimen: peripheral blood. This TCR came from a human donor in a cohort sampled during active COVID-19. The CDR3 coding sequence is TGTGCCAGCGAACAGGGATGGGGTGAAGCTTTCTTT. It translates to CASEQGWGEAFF.